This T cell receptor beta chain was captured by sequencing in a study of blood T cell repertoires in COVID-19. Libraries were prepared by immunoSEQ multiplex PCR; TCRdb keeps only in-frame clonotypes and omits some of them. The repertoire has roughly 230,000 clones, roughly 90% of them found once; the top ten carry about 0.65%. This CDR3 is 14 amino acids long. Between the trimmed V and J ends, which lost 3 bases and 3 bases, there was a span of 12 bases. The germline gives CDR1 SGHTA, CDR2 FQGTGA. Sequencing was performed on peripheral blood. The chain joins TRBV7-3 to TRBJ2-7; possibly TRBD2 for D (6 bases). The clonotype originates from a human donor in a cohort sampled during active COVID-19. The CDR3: CASSFEGRSYEQYF. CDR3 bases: TGTGCCAGCAGCTTCGAAGGGAGGAGCTACGAGCAGTACTTC.